Each of the 12 T cell receptor beta chains below was sequenced from the same sample in a study of CD8+ T cells in alopecia areata. Treatment specified: oral pan-JAK inhibitor, 5-10 mg twice daily. Investigators isolated RNA and reverse transcribed it into cDNA to act as the sequencing template. Assay used: immunoSEQ multiplex PCR; TCRdb lists only in-frame clones, some missing. This table has around 290,000 clones, about three fifths appearing once. Material: CD4+ T cells sorted from blood, obtained at week 24, from a patient treated with tofacitinib. The receptors come from a human donor with alopecia areata.

This sequence joins TRBV29-1 and TRBJ1-1; 7 bases align to TRBD1. The germline gives CDR1 SQVTM, CDR2 ANQGSEA. V shed 6 bases, J shed 5 bases, and the junction held 6 bases outside the gene matches. The CDR3 length is 12 residues. The CDR3 DNA follows: TGCAGCGTGAACAGGGGTGGTACTGAAGCTTTCTTT. Translated: CSVNRGGTEAFF.

This chain links TRBV6-6 with TRBJ1-5; 7 bases align to TRBD1. The CDR3 has 15 amino acids. The germline V gene encodes CDR1 MNHNY and CDR2 SVGAGI (reference sequence). Unmatched junction bases numbered 10, after V lost 5 bases and J lost 6 bases. The CDR3 is CASSGRTGERQPQHF. The CDR3, as DNA: TGTGCCAGCAGTGGACGGACAGGTGAACGTCAGCCCCAGCATTTT.

The genes are TRBV2 and TRBJ1-6; D is unresolved. The CDR3 loop spans 14 amino acids. Between the trimmed V and J ends, which lost 6 bases and 8 bases, there was a span of 14 bases. The germline V gene encodes CDR1 SNHLY and CDR2 FYNNEI. The DNA for the CDR3 is TGTGCCAGCAGGCCTCCAGGTCCTTATTCACCCCTCCACTTT. It specifies CASRPPGPYSPLHF. Filled out from reference TRBV2 and TRBJ1-6, the complete variable domain reads EPEVTQTPSHQVTQMGQEVILRCVPISNHLYFYWYRQILGQKVEFLVSFYNNEISEKSEIFDDQFSVERPDGSNFTLKIRSTKLEDSAMYFCASRPPGPYSPLHFGNGTRLTVT.

This clone is a singleton in its sample. The genes are TRBV4-2 and TRBJ1-4, with D tentatively TRBD1 (5 bases). The CDR3 loop spans 14 amino acids. V lost 1 base and J lost 7, with 10 bases in between. Germline CDR1 reads LGHNA; CDR2 reads YNFKEQ. The CDR3 loop reads CASSQVSGGEKLFF. Here the CDR3 DNA reads TGTGCCAGCAGCCAAGTGTCCGGGGGTGAAAAACTGTTTTTT.

This chain joins TRBV28 and TRBJ2-6; D call uncertain. Germline V gene lookup returns CDR1 MDHEN and CDR2 SYDVKM. Trimming pared 0 bases from V and 6 bases from J, leaving 15 bases between. CDR3 length: 17 residues. CDR3: CASSLWSVGSVANVLTF. The CDR3 DNA is TGTGCCAGCAGTTTATGGTCGGTGGGTTCGGTGGCCAACGTCCTGACTTTC.

The CDR3: CASSDPGRLNEKLFF. The CDR3 DNA is TGTGCCAGCAGTGATCCTGGACGGCTAAATGAAAAACTGTTTTTT. This rearrangement joins TRBV25-1 to TRBJ1-4, with no clear D. This CDR3 region has 15 residues. Germline V gives CDR1 MGHDK, CDR2 SYGVNS. With 3 bases removed from V and 5 bases from J, the gap between germline ends came to 13 bases.

CDR3 region: CSAPLGETQYF. CDR3 DNA sequence: TGCAGTGCCCCCCTAGGCGAGACCCAGTACTTC. The chain couples TRBV20-1 to TRBJ2-5; D remains unclear. Trimming took 6 bases from V and 5 from J, leaving 10 bases between them. The CDR3 sequence is 11 residues long. Germline CDR1 is DFQATT and CDR2 is SNEGSKA (reference sequence).

This clone showed up just a few times. The chain has TRBV6-6 and TRBJ2-7, with D maybe TRBD1 (6 bases). Trimming took 3 bases from V and 5 from J, leaving 11 bases between them. The CDR3 runs 13 residues. Per the germline V gene, CDR1 is MNHNY and CDR2 is SVGAGI (reference sequence). As DNA, the CDR3 is TGTGCCAGCAGTTATTCAGAGGGGGACGAGCAGTACTTC. Amino acid sequence: CASSYSEGDEQYF.

This clone was recorded only once. V gene TRBV30 combines with J gene TRBJ1-4; no definite D call. Trimming cost V 8 bases and J 0 bases, with 13 bases left between them. The CDR3 contains 14 residues. Germline V gives CDR1 GTSNPN, CDR2 SVGIG (reference sequence). CDR3 bases: TGTGCCCTGCTAAAGGGTGCAACTAATGAAAAACTGTTTTTT. It encodes CALLKGATNEKLFF. Complete variable domain (other parts from reference TRBV30 and TRBJ1-4): SQTIHQWPATLVQPVGSPLSLECTVEGTSNPNLYWYRQAAGRGLQLLFYSVGIGQISSEVPQNLSASRPQDRQFILSSKKLLLSDSGFYLCALLKGATNEKLFFGSGTQLSVL.

The chain is built from TRBV5-1 and TRBJ2-5, with 8 bases that match TRBD1. The CDR3 is 11 residues long. Trimming at V came to 4 bases and at J to 13 bases, leaving 6 bases not matched to a gene. Per the germline V gene, CDR1 is SGHRS and CDR2 is YFSETQ. The CDR3 DNA reads TGCGCCAGCAGCAACAGGGACAGGCCGTACTTC. Translating it yields CASSNRDRPYF.

The rearrangement uses TRBV7-2 and TRBJ2-2; D is uncertain. The CDR3 length is 15 residues. Trimming cost V 1 base and J 1 base, with 7 bases left between them. Germline CDR1 is SGHTA and CDR2 is FQGNSA. The chain's CDR3 is CASSLEPLNTGELFF. The CDR3 DNA is TGTGCCAGCAGCTTAGAACCACTGAACACCGGGGAGCTGTTTTTT. Full variable domain (remainder filled in from reference TRBV7-2 and TRBJ2-2): GAGVSQSPSNKVTEKGKDVELRCDPISGHTALYWYRQSLGQGLEFLIYFQGNSAPDKSGLPSDRFSAERTGGSVSTLTIQRTQQEDSAVYLCASSLEPLNTGELFFGEGSRLTVL.

The gene calls are TRBV29-1 and TRBJ1-1, with D possibly being TRBD1 (5 bases). From germline, CDR1 is SQVTM and CDR2 ANQGSEA. Trimming took 3 bases from V and 3 from J, leaving 8 bases between them. This CDR3 comprises 12 residues. The CDR3, as DNA: TGCAGCGTTGATCAGGGCTACACTGAAGCTTTCTTT. Its protein is CSVDQGYTEAFF.